This T cell receptor (beta chain) is from a study of cytomegalovirus exposure and HLA in healthy donors. Study-wide findings and caveats: CMV serostatus was the sole immune exposure data available. A later analysis reportedly found that, within productive TCRs, an Asian-associated ancestry cluster had fewer N-insertions than the mean observed across the roughly 610 donors. As a later analysis revealed, most CMV-associated TCR beta chains appeared HLA-restricted.

Germline CDR1 is SGHTA and CDR2 is FQGNSA. The CDR3 sequence is 15 residues long. With 0 bases removed from V and 6 bases from J, the gap between germline ends came to 9 bases. In the case of this clone: Its matching antigen is unknown.

PCR was performed using 60 Vbeta and 13 Jbeta primers. Assay used: immunoSEQ multiplex PCR; TCRdb lists only in-frame clones, some missing. The table lists roughly 150,000 clones, 65% to 80% of them singletons. The chain is built from TRBV7-2 and TRBJ1-6, with D perhaps matching TRBD1 (5 bases). Material: PBMCs. This TCR was sampled from a middle-aged man in good health and CMV-seropositive. Written as DNA, the CDR3 is TGTGCCAGCAGCTTAGCAGGGGTCGGTAATTCACCCCTCCACTTT. Amino acid sequence: CASSLAGVGNSPLHF.